The 11 T cell receptor beta chains below were found in one sample sequenced in a study of control samples from healthy donors and cancer patients. The repertoire was sequenced with immunoSEQ multiplex PCR; TCRdb's copy has only in-frame clones and lacks some. The sample consists of tens of thousands of clones, approximately 89% of them appearing once. Specimen: PBMCs. These receptors all come from a man in his sixties with colorectal cancer.

The chain has TRBV5-5 and TRBJ2-5, with TRBD1 matching 7 bases. V trimming: 0 bases; J trimming: 2 bases; junction bases outside the gene matches: 7. The CDR3 totals 16 residues. The V gene's germline CDR1 is SGHKS and CDR2 YYEKEE (reference sequence). This CDR3 reads CASSLGASGQQETQYF. CDR3 in DNA: TGTGCCAGCAGCTTGGGTGCTTCGGGACAGCAAGAGACCCAGTACTTC. The whole variable domain, filled in from reference TRBV5-5 and TRBJ2-5, reads DAGVTQSPTHLIKTRGQQVTLRCSPISGHKSVSWYQQVLGQGPQFIFQYYEKEERGRGNFPDRFSARQFPNYSSELNVNALLLGDSALYLCASSLGASGQQETQYFGPGTRLLVL.

The rearrangement links TRBV9 to TRBJ1-3, with TRBD1 matching 8 bases. Germline V CDR1 and CDR2: SGDLS, YYNGEE. V lost 3 bases to trimming and J lost 1 base; unmatched junction nucleotides: 6. CDR3 length: 16 residues. The CDR3 bases are TGTGCCAGCAGCGGCTGGACAGGGCCGTCTGGAAACACCATATATTTT. It encodes CASSGWTGPSGNTIYF.

This rearrangement joins TRBV4-1 to TRBJ1-3, with unresolved D. V lost 1 base, J lost 8 bases, and 6 bases lay in between. This CDR3 region has 12 residues. Germline V CDR1 and CDR2: MGHRA, YSYEKL. The CDR3 DNA reads as TGCGCCAGCAGCCAAGTGGGTGACACCATATATTTT. It encodes CASSQVGDTIYF.

V and J are TRBV25-1 and TRBJ2-5, with D possibly TRBD1 on 6 matching bases. In germline, CDR1 is MGHDK, CDR2 SYGVNS. Deletions cut 2 bases from V and 4 bases from J, with 11 bases between. The CDR3 is 14 residues long. The CDR3 is CASSETGKRETQYF. The CDR3 coding sequence is TGTGCCAGCAGTGAAACAGGGAAGCGAGAGACCCAGTACTTC.

The V call is TRBV15, the J call TRBJ1-4; the D is unclear. Looked up from germline, CDR1 is LNHNV and CDR2 is YYDKDF (reference sequence). Trimming removed 4 bases from V and 4 bases from J, with 13 bases in between. CDR3 length equals 15 residues. In DNA, the CDR3 is TGTGCCACCAGCACCTACCGCGCTAGTAATGAAAAACTGTTTTTT. Residues: CATSTYRASNEKLFF.

The chain carries TRBV4-2 and TRBJ2-1, with TRBD2 identical over 14 bases. This CDR3 contains 16 residues. V lost 4 bases to trimming and J lost 8 bases; unmatched junction nucleotides: 7. In germline, CDR1 is LGHNA, CDR2 YNFKEQ. The CDR3 spells CASSPRTSGGRDEQFF. CDR3 DNA sequence: TGTGCCAGCAGCCCGCGGACTAGCGGGGGGCGGGATGAGCAGTTCTTC.

The CDR3 DNA is TGTGCCAGCAGTAAAGGGCCCTCCTACGAGCAGTACTTC. Protein product: CASSKGPSYEQYF. The V gene is TRBV11-3, the J gene TRBJ2-7; D remains unclear. In germline, CDR1 is SGHNT, CDR2 YENEEA. The CDR3 has 13 amino acids. Between the trimmed V and J ends, which lost 6 bases and 0 bases, there was a span of 9 bases.

V usage is TRBV19 and J usage is TRBJ2-7, with 12 bases matching TRBD1. The V and J ends lost 5 bases and 4 bases, in that order; junction bases with no gene match: 6. The CDR3 has 15 amino acids. CDR1 and CDR2 from the germline V gene are LNHDA and SQIVND (reference sequence). This CDR3 is CASSYSGQGAYEQYF. The DNA for the CDR3 is TGTGCCAGTAGTTATTCGGGACAGGGGGCTTACGAGCAGTACTTC.

The gene calls are TRBV9 and TRBJ1-5; no definite D call. Germline V lookup: CDR1 SGDLS, CDR2 YYNGEE. V dropped 5 bases and J dropped 9 bases, with 6 bases sitting between them. This CDR3 has 10 residues. Written as DNA, the CDR3 is TGTGCCAGCAGAGAGGGGCCCCAGCATTTT. This translates into CASREGPQHF.

The chain couples TRBV3-1 (or the pseudogene TRBV3-2) to TRBJ1-2, with D tentatively TRBD1 (5 bases). V was trimmed by 4 bases and J by 8 bases, leaving 14 bases between them. The germline V gene has CDR1 LGHDT and CDR2 YNNKEL (reference sequence). CDR3 length: 13 residues. CDR3 sequence reads: CASSPRGSRGYTF. Written as DNA, the CDR3 is TGTGCCAGCAGCCCTCGGGGGTCTCGGGGCTACACCTTC.

The rearrangement links TRBV28 to TRBJ2-7; 11 bases agree with TRBD1. The CDR3 sequence is 15 residues long. Germline-derived CDR1 and CDR2 are MDHEN and SYDVKM. V trimming: 4 bases; J trimming: 6 bases; junction bases outside the gene matches: 8. CDR3 loop: CASSSRTGGGGEQYF. The CDR3 nucleotides are TGTGCCAGCAGTTCGCGGACAGGGGGCGGCGGCGAGCAGTACTTC. Filled out from reference TRBV28 and TRBJ2-7, the complete variable domain reads DVKVTQSSRYLVKRTGEKVFLECVQDMDHENMFWYRQDPGLGLRLIYFSYDVKMKEKGDIPEGYSVSREKKERFSLILESASTNQTSMYLCASSSRTGGGGEQYFGPGTRLTVT.